The 17 T cell receptor beta chains reported below all come from one sample, sequenced in a study of OX40 agonist ivuxolimab in advanced cancers. The protocol used for the library was the immunoSEQ multiplex PCR assay. This immuneACCESS table, as held by TCRdb, lists in-frame sequences with V and J called but not all clones. Of the missing ones, under half trace to an unresolved V gene in checked studies; the others have no known cause. The sample records some 76,000 clones, around four fifths of which are singletons. The top ten clones comprise around 1.8% of the sample. This material consisted of CD4+ or CD8+ T cells sorted from blood, taken in a trial of the OX40 agonist ivuxolimab. All receptors derive from an adult with an advanced solid tumor such as melanoma, head and neck, liver or kidney cancer.

The genes are TRBV4-2 and TRBJ2-7, with D possibly TRBD2 on 6 matching bases. The CDR3 length is 16 residues. V was shortened by 2 bases and J by 5 bases, with 19 bases between the two germline ends. CDR1 is LGHNA and CDR2 is YNFKEQ in the germline V gene. CDR3 coding DNA: TGTGCCAGCAGCCAACCTAATAGACTAGGAGGAAACGAGCAGTACTTC. Translation gives CASSQPNRLGGNEQYF.

The chain has TRBV5-1 and TRBJ2-3; 11 nucleotides agree with TRBD2. Germline trimming cut 4 bases from V and 2 bases from J; bases unmatched to any gene: 6. Germline CDR1 and CDR2: SGHRS and YFSETQ. The CDR3 sequence is 16 residues long. The CDR3 is CASSLGLAEFTDTQYF. Here the CDR3 DNA reads TGCGCCAGCAGCCTGGGACTAGCGGAATTCACAGATACGCAGTATTTT.

This chain links TRBV7-3 with TRBJ2-1; TRBD2 is a possible D gene (5 bases). Germline V gene data show CDR1 as SGHTA and CDR2 as FQGTGA. The CDR3 contains 14 residues. V dropped 3 bases and J dropped 7 bases, with 13 bases sitting between them. CDR3 region: CASSLVRGGNEQFF. CDR3 in DNA: TGTGCCAGCAGCTTGGTCCGGGGTGGGAATGAGCAGTTCTTC.

The chain uses TRBV6-1 and TRBJ2-7; TRBD1 matches at 8 bases. CDR1 is MNHNS and CDR2 is SASEGT in the germline V gene. The CDR3 has 13 residues. V shed 9 bases and J 3 bases; nucleotides not matched to a gene: 7. The CDR3 DNA reads TGTGCCAGTAAGGACAGGGTAGTCTACGAGCAGTACTTC. As protein: CASKDRVVYEQYF.

In nucleotides, the CDR3 is TGTGCCAGCAGCTCGGGGACTAGCTGGCAGTTCTTC. As protein: CASSSGTSWQFF. The chain uses TRBV7-2 and TRBJ2-1; the match to TRBD2 covers 9 bases. V lost 4 bases to trimming and J lost 12 bases; unmatched junction nucleotides: 4. The CDR3 loop spans 12 amino acids. Germline V gene sequence: CDR1 SGHTA, CDR2 FQGNSA.

This sequence joins TRBV27 and TRBJ2-7; 9 bases map to TRBD2. CDR3 length: 16 residues. Looked up from germline, CDR1 is MNHEY and CDR2 is SMNVEV (reference sequence). J was trimmed by 4 bases and V by 3 bases; bases with no gene match: 10. The CDR3 DNA reads TGTGCCAGCAGTTTCTACAGCGGGGGGATTCATTACGAGCAGTACTTC. It translates to CASSFYSGGIHYEQYF.

The chain has TRBV15 and TRBJ2-1; no reliable D call. Per germline, CDR1 LNHNV and CDR2 YYDKDF (reference sequence). The CDR3 runs 11 residues. V was clipped by 1 base and J by 10 bases, with 5 bases between them. The CDR3 loop is CATSRAREQFF. In nucleotides, the CDR3 is TGTGCCACCAGCAGAGCCCGCGAGCAGTTCTTC.

The chain joins TRBV27 to TRBJ2-7; TRBD1 might be the D (6 bases). Trimming stripped 5 bases from V and 0 bases from J, with 11 bases between. Germline V CDR1 and CDR2: MNHEY, SMNVEV (reference sequence). CDR3 size: 14 residues. CDR3: CASSEQGLSYEQYF. CDR3 in DNA: TGTGCCAGCAGTGAACAGGGCCTCTCCTACGAGCAGTACTTC.

V gene TRBV5-1 combines with J gene TRBJ2-2; a possible D gene is TRBD2 (7 bases). This CDR3 is 16 amino acids long. The germline gives CDR1 SGHRS, CDR2 YFSETQ. V lost 0 bases to trimming and J lost 3 bases, with 12 bases between them. The DNA for the CDR3 is TGCGCCAGCAGCTTGGGGCGGGGGCCTTACACCGGGGAGCTGTTTTTT. This sequence encodes CASSLGRGPYTGELFF.

The chain recombines TRBV28 with TRBJ1-1; TRBD1 matches at 8 bases. Germline V gene sequence: CDR1 MDHEN, CDR2 SYDVKM. With 5 bases clipped from V and 10 bases from J, the junction kept 21 bases outside the gene matches. CDR3 length equals 17 residues. In DNA form, the CDR3 reads TGTGCCAGCAGTCCCCCAACCGGGACAGGCCGTTTCGGGGGAGCTTTCTTT. Translated: CASSPPTGTGRFGGAFF.

V usage is TRBV2 and J usage is TRBJ2-2; D is perhaps TRBD1 (6 bases). Germline CDR1 SNHLY, CDR2 FYNNEI. Trimming removed 7 bases from V and 4 bases from J, with 16 bases in between. The CDR3 is 15 amino acids. This chain's CDR3 is CASTDGAGVTGELFF. For the CDR3, the DNA is TGTGCCAGCACAGACGGAGCAGGGGTCACCGGGGAGCTGTTTTTT.

This rearrangement joins TRBV11-2 to TRBJ2-5, with D perhaps matching TRBD2 (5 bases). From germline, CDR1 is SGHAT and CDR2 FQNNGV. V lost 5 bases and J 5 bases, leaving 12 bases between the germline ends. This CDR3 spans 13 amino acids. The CDR3 region is CASSPGFGETQYF. In DNA, the CDR3 is TGTGCCAGCAGCCCGGGGTTTGGGGAGACCCAGTACTTC.

This clone was picked up one time. The chain carries TRBV28 and TRBJ2-2; tentatively, D is TRBD2 (6 bases). Germline CDR1 is MDHEN and CDR2 is SYDVKM. The V end was cut by 5 bases, the J end by 2 bases, with 18 bases between. This CDR3 contains 17 residues. The CDR3 DNA reads TGTGCCAGCAGTCCCAGGGCGGGGCTATCCAACACCGGGGAGCTGTTTTTT. It encodes CASSPRAGLSNTGELFF.

The V and J genes are TRBV18 and TRBJ2-7, with TRBD2 matching over 11 bases. Germline V gene data show CDR1 as KGHSH and CDR2 as LQKENI. The ends lost 6 bases at V and 1 base at J; junction bases unmatched: 5. The CDR3 is made up of 15 amino acids. The CDR3 nucleotides are TGTGCCAGCTCCCCGACTAGCGGGACATCCTACGAGCAGTACTTC. Residues: CASSPTSGTSYEQYF.

The chain has TRBV7-3 and TRBJ2-5; 14 bases agree with TRBD2. With V trimmed by 3 bases and J by 4 bases, 7 bases remained unmatched. CDR3 size: 17 residues. From germline, CDR1 is SGHTA and CDR2 FQGTGA. CDR3: CASSLWGGLAGGETQYF. CDR3 DNA: TGTGCCAGCAGCTTGTGGGGAGGACTAGCGGGAGGAGAGACCCAGTACTTC.

This clone was counted a single time. The rearrangement joins TRBV19 to TRBJ1-5; D unresolved. CDR3 length: 13 amino acids. Germline V gene sequence: CDR1 LNHDA, CDR2 SQIVND (reference sequence). The ends were cut back, 6 bases at V and 7 bases at J, with 13 bases in the middle. The CDR3 nucleotides are TGTGCCAGTAGCAGTTCCTCCCGGCAGCCCCAGCATTTT. It specifies CASSSSSRQPQHF.

V gene TRBV5-1 combines with J gene TRBJ2-2, with 8 bases lining up with TRBD1. The CDR3 is 14 amino acids. Germline CDR1 is SGHRS and CDR2 is YFSETQ. The V and J ends lost 6 bases and 6 bases, in that order; junction bases with no gene match: 7. The CDR3 region is CASMGQGAAGELFF. CDR3 in DNA: TGCGCCAGCATGGGCCAGGGGGCGGCCGGGGAGCTGTTTTTT.